The 8 T cell receptor beta chains below were found in one sample sequenced in a study of cytomegalovirus exposure and HLA in healthy donors. Primers: 60 Vbeta forward and 13 Jbeta reverse. Sequenced by immunoSEQ multiplex PCR; TCRdb stores in-frame clones only, minus some. The repertoire holds some 78,000 clones, with 72% as singletons. The sample was PBMCs. The receptors come from a woman aged 40 to 50 in good health and CMV-seropositive.

This clone came up once. The chain carries TRBV6-5 and TRBJ1-5; TRBD1 agrees at 7 bases. The ends lost 8 bases at V and 3 bases at J; junction bases unmatched: 4. Germline values: CDR1 MNHEY, CDR2 SVGAGI. The CDR3 covers 13 residues. The CDR3 here is CASAGGNNQPQHF. The DNA of the CDR3 is TGTGCCAGCGCAGGGGGGAACAATCAGCCCCAGCATTTT.

This chain joins TRBV5-4 and TRBJ2-1; 12 bases match TRBD2. CDR3 length: 16 residues. The germline V gene encodes CDR1 SGHNT and CDR2 YYREEE (reference sequence). V lost 3 bases and J lost 10; bases outside the gene matches: 11. The CDR3 sequence: CASSSLSSGREGEQFF. CDR3 coding DNA: TGTGCCAGCAGCTCCTTATCTAGCGGGAGGGAGGGAGAGCAGTTCTTC.

The gene calls are TRBV27 and TRBJ1-5; D gene uncertain. CDR3 size: 14 residues. V lost 1 base and J 4 bases, leaving 8 bases between the germline ends. The germline gives CDR1 MNHEY, CDR2 SMNVEV (reference sequence). CDR3 DNA: TGTGCCAGCAGTTTATTCGGGGTTAATCAGCCCCAGCATTTT. Residues: CASSLFGVNQPQHF.

The V and J genes are TRBV20-1 and TRBJ1-1, with TRBD1 matching 7 bases. The ends lost 7 bases at V and 7 bases at J; junction bases unmatched: 6. CDR1 is DFQATT, CDR2 SNEGSKA, per germline (reference sequence). The CDR3 contains 11 residues. The CDR3 here is CSVLGDSEAFF. CDR3 nucleotide sequence: TGCAGTGTCCTCGGGGACAGTGAAGCTTTCTTT.

This clone turned up a few times. The V and J genes are TRBV10-2 and TRBJ2-7; 10 nucleotides line up with TRBD1. Germline trimming cut 6 bases from V and 5 bases from J; bases unmatched to any gene: 16. CDR1 is WSHSY and CDR2 is SAAADI in the germline V gene. The CDR3 length is 17 residues. The CDR3 DNA sequence: TGCGCCAGCAGCCAACGGACCGGGACAGGGGTCCCCGACGAGCAGTACTTC. This gives the protein CASSQRTGTGVPDEQYF.

This clone was counted a few times. Within the sample, other DNA sequences also encode this same CDR3. This rearrangement joins TRBV5-1 to TRBJ2-3; TRBD2 matches 11 bases. Germline values: CDR1 SGHRS, CDR2 YFSETQ. The CDR3 has 15 residues. V dropped 5 bases and J dropped 0; count of bases not matched to a gene: 2. CDR3 coding DNA: TGCGCCAGCAGACTAGCGGGAGTGAGCACAGATACGCAGTATTTT. It yields the protein CASRLAGVSTDTQYF.

This clone is a singleton in its sample. The V gene is TRBV6-6, the J gene TRBJ2-7; D may be TRBD1 (5 bases). Trimming took 7 bases from V and 0 from J, leaving 10 bases between them. Germline V CDR1 and CDR2: MNHNY, SVGAGI (reference sequence). The CDR3 is 13 residues long. The CDR3 protein is CASTRQISYEQYF. CDR3 nucleotides: TGTGCCAGCACTCGACAGATCTCCTACGAGCAGTACTTC.

In its sample, this clone was seen a few times. The CDR3 reads CASQGVYGYTF. The CDR3 DNA is TGTGCCAGCCAGGGGGTGTACGGCTACACCTTC. This rearrangement joins TRBV6-1 to TRBJ1-2; 7 nucleotides line up with TRBD1. CDR1 and CDR2 (germline): MNHNS, SASEGT. With V trimmed by 8 bases and J by 8 bases, 5 bases remained unmatched. The CDR3 length is 11 residues.